These 24 T cell receptor beta chains were all obtained from the same sample, sequenced in a study of human T cells and chemical hapten exposure. Time point indicated: patch test 2, 6 weeks after DPC sensitization. The treatment is: therapeutic diphenylcyclopropenone sensitization with weekly scalp DPC. TCRdb analysed the RACE reads with MiXCR anew, one entry per CDR3 protein. The sample shows roughly 120,000 distinct CDR3 sequences, 9% to 9.5% of them seen only once. This specimen was whole blood, taken in connection with sensitization to the hapten diphenylcyclopropenone (DPC). The receptors here all came from a woman in her thirties or forties with alopecia areata. Some clones in this sample may be carry-over from other donors' samples.

This clonotype was counted between two and nine times. The chain links TRBV3-1 to TRBJ2-1; TRBD2 matches at 10 bases. Per the germline V gene, CDR1 is LGHDT and CDR2 is YNNKEL (reference sequence). The CDR3 runs to 16 residues. With V trimmed by 0 bases and J by 7 bases, 6 bases remained unmatched. The chain's CDR3 is CASSQDPGLANNEQFF. CDR3 nucleotide sequence: TGTGCCAGCAGCCAAGATCCGGGACTAGCGAATAATGAGCAGTTCTTC.

The CDR3 sequence: CASSPDGSWGYTF. The CDR3 DNA is TGTGCCAGCAGTCCCGACGGGTCTTGGGGCTACACCTTC. This chain uses TRBV6-4 with TRBJ1-2; D unclear. Germline CDR1 reads MRHNA; CDR2 reads SNTAGT. V gave up 5 bases and J gave up 8 bases, with 15 bases separating them. The CDR3 loop spans 13 amino acids.

This clonotype was recorded a few times. This rearrangement joins TRBV7-9 to TRBJ2-7; 8 nucleotides match TRBD1. CDR3 length: 14 residues. Losses at the gene ends were 5 bases for V and 5 bases for J; bases not matched to a gene: 8. Germline CDR1 and CDR2: SEHNR and FQNEAQ (reference sequence). The CDR3 DNA follows: TGTGCCAGCAGCGTAACGGACAGGGCCCACGAGCAGTACTTC. As protein: CASSVTDRAHEQYF.

V gene TRBV6-5 combines with J gene TRBJ1-1; maybe TRBD1 (6 bases). The germline CDR1 and CDR2 sequences are MNHEY and SVGAGI. Trimming took 6 bases from V and 0 from J, leaving 11 bases between them. This CDR3 has 14 residues. CDR3 sequence: CASSPRQVNTEAFF. The CDR3 nucleotides are TGTGCCAGCAGCCCCAGACAGGTGAACACTGAAGCTTTCTTT.

There are many counts of this clonotype. The chain links TRBV19 to TRBJ1-1, with D maybe TRBD1 (5 bases). Germline V lookup: CDR1 LNHDA, CDR2 SQIVND (reference sequence). V was shortened by 6 bases and J by 5 bases, with 16 bases between the two germline ends. The CDR3 has 14 residues. CDR3 nucleotide sequence: TGTGCCAGTAGCGCGCAGGGTGATGGGACTGAAGCTTTCTTT. It codes for CASSAQGDGTEAFF.

This clonotype turned up a few times. The CDR3 coding sequence is TGTGCCAGCAGCTTAACCGGACAGAGCACAGATACGCAGTATTTT. Translated, it gives CASSLTGQSTDTQYF. This rearrangement joins TRBV7-3 to TRBJ2-3; possibly TRBD1 for D (6 bases). The CDR3 has 15 residues. Germline V gene sequence: CDR1 SGHTA, CDR2 FQGTGA. Between the trimmed V and J ends, which lost 0 bases and 0 bases, there was a span of 7 bases. The entire variable domain, with the rest obtained from reference TRBV7-3 and TRBJ2-3, is as follows: GAGVSQTPSNKVTEKGKYVELRCDPISGHTALYWYRQSLGQGPEFLIYFQGTGAADDSGLPNDRFFAVRPEGSVSTLKIQRTERGDSAVYLCASSLTGQSTDTQYFGPGTRLTVL.

This clonotype showed up many times. This sequence joins TRBV6-2 or TRBV6-3 and TRBJ2-7; D is possibly TRBD1 or TRBD2 (5 bases each). CDR1 MNHEY and CDR2 SVGEGT come from the germline V gene. The CDR3 extends over 17 amino acids. Trimming shortened V by 2 bases and J by 5 bases, and 22 bases separated the two germline ends. CDR3 in amino acids: CASSYLSRQRRRNEQYF. The CDR3 nucleotides are TGTGCCAGCAGTTACCTCTCGCGACAGAGGAGGAGGAACGAGCAGTACTTC.

This clonotype has at least ten counts. V gene TRBV14 combines with J gene TRBJ2-3, with D possibly being TRBD1 (6 bases). V lost 3 bases and J lost 6, with 13 bases in between. This CDR3 spans 14 amino acids. Germline lookup yields CDR1 SGHDN and CDR2 FVKESK. CDR3 nucleotide sequence: TGTGCCAGCAGCCACCGAACAGGGTTGGATACGCAGTATTTT. Translated: CASSHRTGLDTQYF.

The chain links TRBV29-1 to TRBJ1-5; D is unclear. Trimming stripped 4 bases from V and 3 bases from J, with 10 bases between. CDR3 size: 13 residues. From germline, CDR1 is SQVTM and CDR2 ANQGSEA. DNA for the CDR3: TGCAGCGTTGCGCCAGGCTACAATCAGCCCCAGCATTTT. Encoded protein: CSVAPGYNQPQHF.

This clonotype showed up just a few times. Its ends do not fully match the called genes, so a read error is possible. The J gene is TRBJ1-6, the V gene TRBV5-1; D unresolved. CDR1 and CDR2 (germline): SGHRS, YFSETQ. The CDR3 is 16 amino acids. CDR3 DNA: TGCGCCAGCAGCCCCAGATCGGGGTCCTTTAATTCACCCCTCCACTTT. Translation: CASSPRSGSFNSPLHF.

This clonotype has a count of ten or more. This chain links TRBV20-1 with TRBJ1-1; TRBD1 agrees at 9 bases. Germline CDR1 DFQATT, CDR2 SNEGSKA (reference sequence). This CDR3 comprises 15 residues. Losses at the gene ends were 6 bases for V and 2 bases for J; bases not matched to a gene: 10. The CDR3 loop is CSASGQGRGNTEAFF. The CDR3 DNA reads TGCAGTGCGTCGGGACAGGGAAGGGGAAACACTGAAGCTTTCTTT.

The chain recombines TRBV6-5 with TRBJ2-5, with 9 bases that match TRBD1. CDR1 is MNHEY and CDR2 is SVGAGI in the germline V gene. The CDR3 contains 16 residues. Trimming removed 7 bases from V and 1 base from J; junction bases left unmatched: 10. In DNA form, the CDR3 reads TGTGCCAGCAAAAATACAGGGGGCCCGGCCCAAGAGACCCAGTACTTC. Its translation: CASKNTGGPAQETQYF.

The chain carries TRBV15 and TRBJ2-5; 9 nucleotides match TRBD2. The CDR3 runs 14 residues. Germline values: CDR1 LNHNV, CDR2 YYDKDF (reference sequence). V was pared by 8 bases and J by 2 bases, with 6 bases of the junction left unmatched. The CDR3 loop reads CATQRGESQETQYF. The CDR3 DNA reads TGTGCCACCCAGCGGGGGGAGTCACAAGAGACCCAGTACTTC.

This clonotype was counted many times. This rearrangement joins TRBV6-5 to TRBJ2-7; either TRBD1 or TRBD2 may fit D (5 bases each). Germline CDR1 is MNHEY and CDR2 is SVGAGI. V was clipped by 7 bases and J by 0 bases, with 10 bases between them. The CDR3 has 13 residues. This chain's CDR3 is CASIGTDSYEQYF. CDR3 in DNA: TGTGCCAGCATAGGGACGGACTCCTACGAGCAGTACTTC.

This clonotype was recorded many times. This chain uses TRBV7-3 with TRBJ2-3; D ambiguous. The CDR3 runs 14 residues. The germline V and J ends were trimmed by 5 bases and 2 bases, with 11 bases remaining between them. Per germline, CDR1 SGHTA and CDR2 FQGTGA. The CDR3 reads CASSPSFHTDTQYF. The CDR3 nucleotides are TGTGCCAGCAGCCCCTCCTTTCACACAGATACGCAGTATTTT.

This clonotype was seen a single time. This chain uses TRBV10-3 with TRBJ1-1; D gene uncertain. The V gene lost 6 bases and the J gene lost 3 bases, with 11 bases spanning the gap. The CDR3 consists of 13 residues. The germline V gene has CDR1 ENHRY and CDR2 SYGVKD. CDR3 region: CAISVEQDTEAFF. Written as DNA, the CDR3 is TGTGCCATCAGCGTAGAGCAGGACACTGAAGCTTTCTTT.

The chain is built from TRBV5-1 and TRBJ2-3; 7 bases fit TRBD1. J lost 6 bases, V lost 0 bases, and 4 bases had no gene match. From germline, CDR1 is SGHRS and CDR2 YFSETQ. The CDR3 is 14 amino acids. The CDR3 sequence is CASSLGQGVDTQYF. The CDR3 DNA follows: TGCGCCAGCAGCTTGGGACAGGGCGTGGATACGCAGTATTTT.

This clonotype was observed a handful of times. This chain joins TRBV7-2 and TRBJ2-3, with 12 bases matching TRBD2. J gave up 2 bases and V 5 bases, and 8 bases lay outside the gene matches. This CDR3 is built from 17 residues. Germline CDR1 and CDR2: SGHTA and FQGNSA. CDR3 nucleotides: TGTGCCAGCAGCCTGACTAGCGGGGGTTTGGTCACAGATACGCAGTATTTT. It is translated as CASSLTSGGLVTDTQYF.

This clonotype has more than one count but fewer than ten. The rearrangement joins TRBV18 to TRBJ1-2, with TRBD1 matching 9 bases. The ends lost 2 bases at V and 5 bases at J; junction bases unmatched: 6. This CDR3 spans 15 amino acids. Germline V CDR1 and CDR2: KGHSH, LQKENI. CDR3 sequence: CASSPGRTGDYGYTF. In DNA form, the CDR3 reads TGTGCCAGCTCACCAGGAAGGACAGGGGATTATGGCTACACCTTC.

This clonotype has at least ten counts. J is TRBJ2-1 and V is TRBV29-1, with TRBD2 as a possible D gene (5 bases). Germline lookup yields CDR1 SQVTM and CDR2 ANQGSEA. The CDR3 has 12 residues. Trimming removed 3 bases from V and 7 bases from J, with 10 bases in between. CDR3 in amino acids: CSVDRVANEQFF. The CDR3 DNA follows: TGCAGCGTTGATAGGGTAGCGAATGAGCAGTTCTTC.

The table lists this clonotype with a few counts. The gene calls are TRBV20-1 and TRBJ2-2; possibly TRBD1 for D (5 bases). CDR3 length: 15 amino acids. The V end was cut by 0 bases, the J end by 4 bases, with 12 bases between. Germline V gene sequence: CDR1 DFQATT, CDR2 SNEGSKA (reference sequence). This CDR3 reads CSARDIKGSTGELFF. DNA of the CDR3: TGCAGTGCTAGAGATATAAAGGGGTCCACCGGGGAGCTGTTTTTT.

The chain recombines TRBV7-2 with TRBJ2-7; 8 bases match TRBD1. This CDR3 has 13 amino acids. Per the germline V gene, CDR1 is SGHTA and CDR2 is FQGNSA. The trim removed 6 bases at V and 3 bases at J, leaving 4 bases unmatched. The CDR3 DNA follows: TGTGCCAGCAGACGACAGGGGTACTACGAGCAGTACTTC. It specifies CASRRQGYYEQYF.

This clonotype was counted at least ten times. The rearrangement joins TRBV29-1 to TRBJ1-4; D unresolved. Deletions cut 4 bases from V and 5 bases from J, with 5 bases between. The germline gives CDR1 SQVTM, CDR2 ANQGSEA. The CDR3 runs to 11 residues. The CDR3 region has the DNA TGCAGCGTTGGTAGAAATGAAAAACTGTTTTTT. Translating gives CSVGRNEKLFF.

The chain recombines TRBV12-3 or TRBV12-4 with TRBJ2-1, with TRBD2 matching over 7 bases. With 1 base clipped from V and 6 bases from J, the junction kept 9 bases outside the gene matches. This CDR3 is built from 16 residues. The CDR3 region is CASSLGGGKGTNEQFF. In nucleotides, the CDR3 is TGTGCCAGCAGTTTAGGGGGGGGAAAGGGCACCAATGAGCAGTTCTTC.